This T cell receptor beta chain was sequenced for a study of T cell changes during pregnancy in multiple sclerosis. The CDR3 runs to 14 residues. Germline V gene data show CDR1 as MNHNS and CDR2 as SASEGT. V lost 5 bases to trimming and J lost 3 bases, with 11 bases between them. Sequencing used immunoSEQ multiplex PCR; TCRdb keeps in-frame clones, though not all of them. The repertoire holds 130,000 or so clones, with roughly 95% as singletons. The clonotype originates from a female donor with multiple sclerosis, enrolled in a pregnancy study. The sample here was peripheral blood, taken after pregnancy. The chain joins TRBV6-1 to TRBJ1-3, with unresolved D. The CDR3 spells CASSTNPGGNTIYF. DNA for the CDR3: TGTGCCAGCAGTACGAACCCGGGTGGAAACACCATATATTTT.